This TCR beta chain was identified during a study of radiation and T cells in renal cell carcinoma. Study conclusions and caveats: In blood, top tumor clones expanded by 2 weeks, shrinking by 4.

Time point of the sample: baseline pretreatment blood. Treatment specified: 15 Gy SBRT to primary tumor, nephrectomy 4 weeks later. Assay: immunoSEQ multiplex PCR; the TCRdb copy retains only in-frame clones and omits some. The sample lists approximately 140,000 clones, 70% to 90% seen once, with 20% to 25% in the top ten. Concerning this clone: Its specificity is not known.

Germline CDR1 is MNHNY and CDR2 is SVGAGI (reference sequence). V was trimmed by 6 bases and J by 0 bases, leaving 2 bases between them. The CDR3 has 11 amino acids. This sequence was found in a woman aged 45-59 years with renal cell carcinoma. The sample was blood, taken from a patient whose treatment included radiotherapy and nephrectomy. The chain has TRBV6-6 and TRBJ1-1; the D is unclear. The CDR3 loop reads CASRLNTEAFF. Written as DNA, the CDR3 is TGTGCCAGCAGGCTGAACACTGAAGCTTTCTTT.